This TCR beta chain was sequenced for a study of T cells in Graves' hyperthyroidism and ophthalmopathy. Across the study: Peripheral blood was taken when the disease was first diagnosed, before any treatment began.

This sample holds PBMCs from roughly 10 ml fresh peripheral blood. This clonotype was seen ten or more times. RNA transcripts provided the source from which TCR beta CDR3 regions were amplified. The HTBI set primed first-round TCR CDR3 RT-PCR. TCRdb fed the multiplex PCR reads into MiXCR, producing one record per CDR3 protein. Of a few hundred thousand distinct CDR3 sequences in the sample, around 13% were seen once. Per germline, CDR1 MDHEN and CDR2 SYDVKM. The CDR3 contains 13 residues. Losses at the gene ends were 7 bases for V and 3 bases for J; bases not matched to a gene: 3. The sequence was collected from a woman in her thirties or forties with Graves' ophthalmopathy. The sequencing sample was made of blood. The chain uses TRBV28 and TRBJ2-7, with TRBD2 matching 10 bases. CDR3 DNA: TGTGCCAGCAAAAGCGGGGGGGTCTACGAGCAGTACTTC. It specifies CASKSGGVYEQYF.